This TCR beta chain was sequenced for a study of blood T cell repertoires in COVID-19. Study summary: Acute and convalescent COVID-19 samples came from the United States, Italy and Spain. From T cells, B-cell-depleted T cells, or PBMCs came the material, which was cDNA or gDNA.

It was during active infection that Seattle patients were enrolled and then longitudinally followed. TCRdb's copy holds only in-frame clones and misses some; the assay was immunoSEQ multiplex PCR. The table lists roughly 160,000 clones, about 87% of them singletons, with around a tenth in the top ten. Germline lookup yields CDR1 DFQATT and CDR2 SNEGSKA (reference sequence). The germline V and J ends were trimmed by 3 bases and 5 bases, with 17 bases remaining between them. CDR3 length: 14 residues. This clonotype originated in a woman aged 70-85 years with COVID-19, enrolled during active disease. The rearrangement joins TRBV20-1 to TRBJ2-7; TRBD1 might be the D (5 bases). The material sequenced was peripheral blood. The CDR3 here is CSASTGASFNEQYF. The CDR3 DNA follows: TGCAGTGCTAGTACAGGCGCTTCCTTCAACGAGCAGTACTTC.